This entry features one TCR beta chain sequence. TCRdb re-called the 5' RACE reads through MiXCR, storing one row per CDR3 protein. Of 1.5 million to 2 million distinct CDR3 sequences in the sample, roughly 35% are singletons; the top ten hold around 0.3%. These data are taken from a study of identical twins. The CDR3 consists of 13 residues. Trimming stripped 0 bases from V and 5 bases from J, with 9 bases between. Germline CDR1 DFQATT, CDR2 SNEGSKA (reference sequence). The rearrangement uses TRBV20-1 and TRBJ2-3; D is unresolved. The clonotype comes from a newborn girl in good health. Sequenced: cord blood. For the CDR3, the DNA is TGCAGTGCTAGAGATCGCGAGCGAGATACGCAGTATTTT. Translation gives CSARDRERDTQYF.